Listed below are T cell receptor beta chains from one sample, sequenced in a study of cytomegalovirus exposure and HLA in healthy donors. Using immunoSEQ multiplex PCR, the repertoire was profiled, and TCRdb retains in-frame clones only, with some absent. The profile shows 100,000 or so clones, 60% to 70% of them singletons. Source material: PBMCs. The receptors here all came from a woman aged 25 to 39 in good health and CMV-seronegative. The CDR3 runs from the conserved cysteine through the conserved F or W. The D gene is left open where the match is weak. Clone size is given for some rows only: seen once, a few or many times, or a class if the clone is expanded.

>TRBV5-1|NA|TRBJ2-7|NA
CASSLARGTYEQYF
TGCGCCAGCAGCTTGGCGCGGGGTACCTACGAGCAGTACTTC
>TRBV2|TRBD1|TRBJ2-3|NA
CASSGDRGLVADTQYF
TGTGCCAGCAGTGGGGACAGGGGGCTAGTGGCAGATACGCAGTATTTT
>TRBV10-3|TRBD2|TRBJ2-1|once
CATRTSGSDEQFF
TGTGCCACCAGGACTAGCGGGAGTGATGAGCAGTTCTTC
>TRBV30|TRBD1|TRBJ2-3|NA
CAWSLGQGNTDTQYF
TGTGCCTGGAGTCTAGGACAGGGAAACACAGATACGCAGTATTTT
>TRBV5-1|TRBD2|TRBJ2-3|NA
CASSPGLAGVGDTQYF
TGCGCCAGCAGCCCCGGACTAGCGGGGGTAGGAGATACGCAGTATTTT
>TRBV19|NA|TRBJ1-1|NA
CASSMGGPNTEAFF
TGTGCCAGTAGTATGGGAGGGCCCAACACTGAAGCTTTCTTT
>TRBV25-1|TRBD1|TRBJ2-3|NA
CASSKVQGVLDTQYF
TGTGCCAGCAGTAAGGTACAGGGGGTTTTGGATACGCAGTATTTT
>TRBV2|NA|TRBJ2-3|NA
CASSPHPLDTQYF
TGTGCCAGCAGCCCACACCCCCTAGATACGCAGTATTTT
>TRBV27|TRBD1|TRBJ1-6|NA
CASSLSTGTPNSPLHF
TGTGCCAGCAGTCTATCGACAGGGACCCCTAATTCACCCCTCCACTTT
>TRBV10-1|TRBD1|TRBJ2-2|NA
CASVTGATGELFF
TGCGCCAGCGTGACAGGGGCGACCGGGGAGCTGTTTTTT
>TRBV5-1|NA|TRBJ2-3|NA
CASSWGRGPSTDTQYF
TGCGCCAGCAGCTGGGGTCGGGGTCCCAGCACAGATACGCAGTATTTT
>TRBV28|NA|TRBJ1-1|NA
CASSLMNTEAFF
TGTGCCAGCAGCCTAATGAACACTGAAGCTTTCTTT
>TRBV28|NA|TRBJ1-4|NA
CASSLGGAASEKLFF
TGTGCCAGCAGTTTAGGTGGGGCCGCGAGTGAAAAACTGTTTTTT
>TRBV7-9|TRBD1|TRBJ1-5|NA
CASSTQGDQPQHF
TGTGCCAGCAGCACTCAGGGGGATCAGCCCCAGCATTTT
>TRBV9|TRBD2|TRBJ2-2|few
CASSVTSGSNTGELFF
TGTGCCAGCAGCGTCACTAGCGGGTCGAACACCGGGGAGCTGTTTTTT
>TRBV7-2|NA|TRBJ2-7|NA
CASSSRYEQYF
TGTGCCAGCAGCTCTAGGTACGAGCAGTACTTC
>TRBV4-3|NA|TRBJ2-1|NA
CASSQPGAYNEQFF
TGCGCCAGCAGCCAACCGGGTGCGTACAATGAGCAGTTCTTC
>TRBV2|TRBD1|TRBJ1-1|NA
CASSLQGANTEAFF
TGTGCCAGCAGCCTACAGGGGGCGAACACTGAAGCTTTCTTT
>TRBV7-5|NA|TRBJ2-7|NA
CARSPGVPDRGSSYEQYF
TGTGCCAGAAGCCCTGGGGTCCCGGACAGGGGGAGCTCCTACGAGCAGTACTTC
>TRBV11-3|TRBD1|TRBJ2-7|few
CASSLLPGQSSYEQYF
TGTGCCAGCAGCTTACTTCCGGGACAGAGTTCCTACGAGCAGTACTTC
>TRBV6-5|NA|TRBJ1-2|few
CASSYGDGYTF
TGTGCCAGCAGTTATGGAGATGGCTACACCTTC
>TRBV5-1|NA|TRBJ2-6|NA
CASSLEARSSGANVLTF
TGCGCCAGCAGCTTGGAGGCCCGGAGCTCTGGGGCCAACGTCCTGACTTTC
>TRBV10-2|NA|TRBJ2-7|few
CASSLVAGSSSYEQYF
TGCGCCAGCAGCCTGGTCGCGGGCTCGAGCTCCTACGAGCAGTACTTC
>TRBV29-1|NA|TRBJ2-1|NA
CSVGDLYNEQFF
TGCAGCGTTGGGGACTTGTACAATGAGCAGTTCTTC
>TRBV15|TRBD1|TRBJ2-7|few
CATSPQGGSYEQYF
TGTGCCACCAGCCCACAGGGGGGCTCCTACGAGCAGTACTTC
>TRBV9|TRBD2|TRBJ2-3|NA
CASSPRTSGSGTDTQYF
TGTGCCAGCAGCCCCCGGACTAGCGGGAGTGGTACAGATACGCAGTATTTT
>TRBV5-4|NA|TRBJ2-5|few
CASSLGAVQETQYF
TGTGCCAGCAGCTTGGGGGCCGTCCAAGAGACCCAGTACTTC
>TRBV19|TRBD1|TRBJ2-3|NA
CATFHRQGPTDTQYF
TGTGCCACTTTCCATAGACAGGGACCGACAGATACGCAGTATTTT
>TRBV18|TRBD1|TRBJ1-1|NA
CASSGTGHTEAFF
TGTGCCAGCTCTGGGACAGGGCACACTGAAGCTTTCTTT
>TRBV11-2|TRBD1|TRBJ1-4|NA
CASSLGQGGSEKLFF
TGTGCCAGCAGCCTGGGACAGGGCGGCTCTGAAAAACTGTTTTTT
>TRBV5-4|NA|TRBJ1-1|few
CASSLPGRNTEAFF
TGTGCCAGCAGCTTACCCGGGAGGAACACTGAAGCTTTCTTT
>TRBV5-4|NA|TRBJ2-7|NA
CASSLRDYPYEQYF
TGTGCCAGCAGCTTAAGAGACTATCCTTACGAGCAGTACTTC
>TRBV5-1|TRBD2|TRBJ2-3|NA
CASSVTGTSGADTQYF
TGCGCCAGCAGCGTTACCGGGACTAGCGGGGCGGATACGCAGTATTTT
>TRBV4-2|TRBD1|TRBJ1-2|once
CASSQETPDRGRGYTF
TGTGCCAGCAGCCAAGAGACGCCGGACAGGGGTAGAGGCTACACCTTC
>TRBV5-1|NA|TRBJ1-1|NA
CASSNTVNTEAFF
TGCGCCAGCAGCAACACAGTGAACACTGAAGCTTTCTTT
>TRBV11-1|NA|TRBJ1-1|few
CASSTGGLMNTEAFF
TGTGCCAGCAGCACCGGGGGGCTAATGAACACTGAAGCTTTCTTT
>TRBV10-1|NA|TRBJ2-7|NA
CASSDGFPRGQYF
TGCGCCAGCAGTGATGGATTCCCAAGGGGGCAGTACTTC
>TRBV18|NA|TRBJ2-6|NA
CASSPYEAGSGANVLTF
TGTGCCAGCTCACCATATGAAGCAGGCTCTGGGGCCAACGTCCTGACTTTC
>TRBV5-1|NA|TRBJ2-1|NA
CASGGGGDEQFF
TGCGCCAGCGGCGGGGGCGGCGATGAGCAGTTCTTC
>TRBV28|NA|TRBJ2-7|few
CASSLSPRASNEQYF
TGTGCCAGCAGTTTATCTCCCAGGGCTTCCAACGAGCAGTACTTC